This TCR beta chain is drawn from a study of blood T cell repertoires in COVID-19. Study details: Acute and convalescent COVID-19 samples came from the United States, Italy and Spain. In each case, the material was cDNA or gDNA derived from T cells, B-cell-depleted T cells, or PBMCs.

In the authors' methods: Scientists estimated how many nucleated cells there were by amplifying reference gene primers. TCRdb keeps only in-frame clones here, not all; method: immunoSEQ multiplex PCR. The V and J calls and clone size come from that table; D and trimming were worked out from the DNA. In the table there are approximately 100,000 clones, about 91% of which are singletons. The sequence derives from a human donor in a cohort sampled during active COVID-19. Sequenced input: peripheral blood.

The CDR3 sequence: CATTQGANGYTF. CDR3 sequence (DNA): TGTGCCACCACACAGGGGGCCAATGGCTACACCTTC. The chain links TRBV19 to TRBJ1-2; 9 nucleotides align to TRBD1. This CDR3 is built from 12 residues. V trimming: 10 bases; J trimming: 6 bases; junction bases outside the gene matches: 6. Germline CDR1 LNHDA, CDR2 SQIVND (reference sequence).